This record concerns one TCR beta chain sequence. Original data processing: How many nucleated cells were present was estimated from reference gene primer amplification. The protocol was immunoSEQ multiplex PCR, while the TCRdb copy is restricted to in-frame clones and leaves out a portion. V and J calls and clone size are given by that table; D and trimming were obtained from the DNA. Of 40,000 to 50,000 clones detected, 89% appear once; the ten largest clones hold 20% to 25%. This entry is derived from a study of blood T cell repertoires in COVID-19. The CDR3 sequence is 14 residues long. Trimming took off 8 bases at V and 0 bases at J, with 10 bases between the two ends. Germline V gives CDR1 MNHEY, CDR2 SVGAGI.

The receptor was derived from a man aged 50 or older with active COVID-19. The specimen sequenced was peripheral blood. The chain recombines TRBV6-5 with TRBJ2-2; possible D gene TRBD2, 6 bases. Written as DNA, the CDR3 is TGTGCCAGCCCCGGGACTTCGAACACCGGGGAGCTGTTTTTT. It translates to CASPGTSNTGELFF.